These T cell receptor beta chains were read from a single sample in a study of blood T cells in healthy people across ages. TCRdb redid the calling of the 5' RACE reads with MiXCR, one entry per CDR3 protein. The sample has more than 700,000 distinct CDR3 sequences, about 53% seen once. Sequenced: blood. The source of these receptors is an elderly man in good health. Both conserved end residues are part of each CDR3. Fields, in order: clone size, J gene, V gene, CDR3 protein. The listing skips clone size in some rows; elsewhere it reads once, few, many or a size class.

size: .; J: TRBJ2-6; V: TRBV11-2; CDR3: CASSFLGGPGANVLTF
size: .; J: TRBJ1-2; V: TRBV7-9; CDR3: CASSHDRGYGGYTF
size: few; J: TRBJ2-5; V: TRBV2; CDR3: CASTTSGRQQETQYF
size: few; J: TRBJ1-2; V: TRBV9; CDR3: CASSASPGYGYTF
size: .; J: .; V: TRBV20-1; CDR3: CSASLDSLYEQYF
size: .; J: TRBJ2-1; V: TRBV10-3; CDR3: CAISDISGLSYNEQFF
size: .; J: TRBJ2-1; V: TRBV9; CDR3: CASSVGAGGQFF
size: .; J: TRBJ2-3; V: TRBV2; CDR3: CASSNSGTPSTDTQYF
size: .; J: TRBJ2-1; V: TRBV5-1; CDR3: CASSPGLAGGSAEQFF
size: .; J: TRBJ2-3; V: TRBV2; CDR3: CASRGGLAGDTQYF
size: .; J: TRBJ1-2; V: TRBV24-1; CDR3: CATSPVEAFGYGYTF
size: .; J: TRBJ2-7; V: TRBV20-1; CDR3: CSAVSGKSYEQYF
size: .; J: TRBJ2-7; V: TRBV3-1; CDR3: CASSQGSRQAGEQYF
size: .; J: TRBJ2-1; V: TRBV20-1; CDR3: CSAMAGLDHYNEQFF
size: .; J: TRBJ2-4; V: TRBV5-1; CDR3: CASGEGVQNIQYF
size: .; J: TRBJ2-7; V: TRBV5-1; CDR3: CASSPESQGPGEQYF
size: .; J: TRBJ1-5; V: TRBV2; CDR3: CASMKGGQGNQPQHF
size: .; J: .; V: TRBV20-1; CDR3: CSASRDPETQYF
size: .; J: TRBJ2-5; V: TRBV5-1; CDR3: CASSPDGSKGETQYF
size: .; J: TRBJ2-5; V: TRBV2; CDR3: CASSGRDAETQYF
size: once; J: TRBJ2-5; V: TRBV28; CDR3: CASSLRRITQETQYF
size: .; J: TRBJ2-5; V: TRBV5-6; CDR3: CASSSIDRTAEETQYF
size: .; J: .; V: TRBV5-5; CDR3: CAGSLAGTVTYEQYF
size: .; J: TRBJ2-5; V: TRBV12-3/TRBV12-4; CDR3: CASSRGLAAETQYF
size: few; J: TRBJ2-1; V: TRBV20-1; CDR3: CSARDFGASTYNEQFF
size: .; J: TRBJ2-1; V: TRBV2; CDR3: CASSALQGGYNEQFF